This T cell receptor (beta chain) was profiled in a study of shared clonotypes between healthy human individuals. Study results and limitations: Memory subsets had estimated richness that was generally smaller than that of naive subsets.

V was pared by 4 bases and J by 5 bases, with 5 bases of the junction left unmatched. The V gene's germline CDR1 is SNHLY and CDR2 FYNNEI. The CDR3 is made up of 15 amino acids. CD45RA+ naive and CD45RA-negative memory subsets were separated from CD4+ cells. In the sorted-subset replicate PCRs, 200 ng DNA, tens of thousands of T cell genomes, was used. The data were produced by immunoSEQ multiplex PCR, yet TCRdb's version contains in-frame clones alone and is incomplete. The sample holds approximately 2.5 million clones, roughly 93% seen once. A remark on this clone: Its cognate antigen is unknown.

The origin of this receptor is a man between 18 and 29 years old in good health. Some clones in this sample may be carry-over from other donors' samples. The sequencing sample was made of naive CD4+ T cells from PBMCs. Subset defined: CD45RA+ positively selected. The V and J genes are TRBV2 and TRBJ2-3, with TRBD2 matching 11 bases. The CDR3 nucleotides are TGTGCCAGCAGTGGAAATAGCGGGAGGGGAGATACGCAGTATTTT. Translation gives CASSGNSGRGDTQYF.